The sequence of this TCR beta chain was determined in a study of blood T cells in healthy people across ages. Trimming shortened V by 2 bases and J by 0 bases, and 9 bases separated the two germline ends. The germline V gene has CDR1 MNHEY and CDR2 SVGAGI. The CDR3 is 15 amino acids. This clonotype was seen more than once but under ten times. Its antigen is unidentified. It may be a read error: a sequence one base away is much more abundant. A second roughly 7 to 11 cycle PCR used barcoded and J-beta primers. Each of the cDNA molecules was tagged by a template-switch adaptor with 12 random nucleotides. CDR3-containing paired-end reads numbered at least 2.5 million in each sample. TCRdb used MiXCR to reprocess the 5' RACE reads, holding one entry per CDR3 protein. The sample consists of 590,000 or so distinct CDR3 sequences, approximately 30% of them appearing once. Findings and limits, study-wide: With donor CMV status unknown, expanded clonotype changes were possibly confounded.

The source of this sequence is a woman older than 75 in good health. The sample consisted of blood. V usage is TRBV6-5 and J usage is TRBJ2-3; D ambiguous. The CDR3 DNA reads TGTGCCAGCAGTTACCCAGGTACCAGCACAGATACGCAGTATTTT. It specifies CASSYPGTSTDTQYF.